This TCR beta chain was sequenced for a study of T-cell memory formation after mild COVID-19. Study details: TCR clusters largely stayed donor specific. Study-level points and caveats: Later expanders leaned CD4+, whereas day 15 to 85 contracting clones were balanced CD4/CD8.

This clonotype has only a few counts. Its antigen is undetermined. Constant-segment-primed 5'RACE gave TCR alpha and TCR beta cDNA libraries with sample barcodes and UMIs. TCRdb used MiXCR to reprocess the 5' RACE reads, holding one entry per CDR3 protein. The top ten hold more than 25% of the sample, which has roughly 110,000 distinct CDR3 sequences, approximately 13% seen once. Trimming shortened V by 0 bases and J by 3 bases, and 3 bases separated the two germline ends. Looked up from germline, CDR1 is SEHNR and CDR2 is FQNEAQ (reference sequence). This CDR3 is built from 12 residues. The specimen was PBMCs or a T cell subset sorted from them (not recorded which). The chain joins TRBV7-9 to TRBJ2-7; D gene ambiguous. The sequence was collected from an adult woman who had mild COVID-19 (a few samples of this study predate the infection). Cell type and time point are not known. The CDR3 spells CASSLAIYEQYF. CDR3 nucleotides: TGTGCCAGCAGCTTAGCGATCTACGAGCAGTACTTC.